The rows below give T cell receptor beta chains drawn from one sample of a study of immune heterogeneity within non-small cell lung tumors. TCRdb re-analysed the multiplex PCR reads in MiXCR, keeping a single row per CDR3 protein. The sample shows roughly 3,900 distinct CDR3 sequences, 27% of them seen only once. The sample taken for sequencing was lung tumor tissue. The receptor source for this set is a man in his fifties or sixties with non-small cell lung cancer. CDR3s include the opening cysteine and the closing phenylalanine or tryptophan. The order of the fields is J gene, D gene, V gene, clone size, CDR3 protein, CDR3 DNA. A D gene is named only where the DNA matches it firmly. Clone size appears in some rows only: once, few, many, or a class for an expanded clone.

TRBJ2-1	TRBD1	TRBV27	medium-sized	CASTPPCLRKTGRNNEQFF	TGTGCCAGCACCCCTCCCTGTCTCCGAAAGACAGGGAGAAACAATGAGCAGTTCTTC
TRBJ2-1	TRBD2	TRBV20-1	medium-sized	CSARDPGRSYNEQFF	TGCAGTGCTAGAGACCCCGGGAGGTCCTACAATGAGCAGTTCTTC
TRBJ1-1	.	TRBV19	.	CASSVVRGAEAFF	TGTGCCAGTAGTGTTGTCAGGGGCGCTGAAGCTTTCTTT
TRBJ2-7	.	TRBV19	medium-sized	CASSISARVYEQYF	TGTGCCAGTAGTATTTCGGCCAGGGTCTACGAGCAGTACTTC
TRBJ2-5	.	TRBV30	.	CAWSFTRRETQYF	TGTGCCTGGAGTTTTACTAGGAGAGAGACCCAGTACTTC
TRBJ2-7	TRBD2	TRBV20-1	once	CSASSEGLGYEQYF	TGCAGTGCTTCCTCGGAAGGACTAGGCTACGAGCAGTACTTC
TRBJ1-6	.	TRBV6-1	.	CVSSFAGSPLHF	TGTGTCAGCAGTTTCGCCGGTTCACCCCTCCACTTT
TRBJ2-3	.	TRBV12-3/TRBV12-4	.	CASSSTGADRTDTQYF	TGTGCCAGCAGCTCAACGGGGGCAGATCGCACAGATACGCAGTATTTT
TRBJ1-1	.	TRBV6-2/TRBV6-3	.	CASSSPLVGTEAFF	TGTGCCAGCAGTTCACCGCTTGTGGGCACTGAAGCTTTCTTT
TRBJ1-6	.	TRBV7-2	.	CASSSTSGHSPLHF	TGTGCCAGCAGCTCCACCTCGGGACATTCACCCCTCCACTTT
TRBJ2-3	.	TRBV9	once	CASSVDGSASTDTQYF	TGTGCCAGCAGCGTAGATGGTAGCGCTAGCACAGATACGCAGTATTTT
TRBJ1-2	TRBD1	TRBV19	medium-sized	CASSTQGGVGYTF	TGTGCCAGTAGTACTCAGGGGGGGGTTGGCTACACCTTC
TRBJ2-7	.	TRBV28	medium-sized	CASSDSGRPKIYEQYF	TGTGCCAGCAGTGATTCGGGACGGCCGAAGATCTACGAGCAGTACTTC
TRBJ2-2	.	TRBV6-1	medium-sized	CASSYQNTGELFF	TGTGCCAGCAGTTATCAGAACACCGGGGAGCTGTTTTTT
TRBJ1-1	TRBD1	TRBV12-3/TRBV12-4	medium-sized	CASTGQGEHAEAFF	TGTGCCAGCACCGGACAGGGCGAGCACGCTGAAGCTTTCTTT
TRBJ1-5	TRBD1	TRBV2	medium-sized	CASSDTGQGIAQPQHF	TGTGCCAGCAGTGATACCGGACAGGGAATAGCTCAGCCCCAGCATTTT
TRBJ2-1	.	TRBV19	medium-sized	CASTPPGLRGNEQFF	TGTGCCAGTACACCTCCGGGCCTGAGGGGCAATGAGCAGTTCTTC
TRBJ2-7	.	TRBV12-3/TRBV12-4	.	CASSSGKGFRVSSYEQYF	TGTGCCAGCAGCTCCGGGAAAGGGTTCCGAGTAAGCTCCTACGAGCAGTACTTC
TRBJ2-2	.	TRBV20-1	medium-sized	CSARDARIPGELFF	TGCAGTGCTAGAGATGCTAGGATCCCCGGGGAGCTGTTTTTT
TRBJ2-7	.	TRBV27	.	CASSTGPTEVQYF	TGTGCCAGCAGTACGGGACCCACCGAAGTTCAGTACTTC
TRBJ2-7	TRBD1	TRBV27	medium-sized	CASSSIDRAPEEQYF	TGTGCCAGCAGTTCCATCGACAGGGCACCAGAAGAGCAGTACTTC
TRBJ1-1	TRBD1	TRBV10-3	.	CAISKYAGGGSQNTEAFF	TGTGCCATCAGTAAATACGCAGGGGGGGGATCGCAGAACACTGAAGCTTTCTTT
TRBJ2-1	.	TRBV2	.	CASSFYNEQFF	TGTGCCAGCAGTTTTTACAATGAGCAGTTCTTC
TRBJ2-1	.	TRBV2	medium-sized	CASSELGNEQFF	TGTGCCAGCAGTGAACTGGGCAATGAGCAGTTCTTC
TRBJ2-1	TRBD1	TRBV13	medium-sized	CASSLSNNPGQGKNEQFF	TGTGCCAGCAGCTTATCCAACAACCCGGGACAGGGGAAAAATGAGCAGTTCTTC
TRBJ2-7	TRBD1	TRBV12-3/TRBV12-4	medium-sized	CASSRGTGSYEQYF	TGTGCCAGCAGCAGAGGGACAGGAAGCTACGAGCAGTACTTC
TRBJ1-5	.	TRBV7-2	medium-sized	CASSSRGYSNQPQHF	TGTGCCAGCAGCTCAAGGGGATATAGCAATCAGCCCCAGCATTTT
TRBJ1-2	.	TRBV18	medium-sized	CASSPKGREDGYTF	TGTGCCAGCTCACCGAAGGGCAGGGAGGATGGCTACACCTTC
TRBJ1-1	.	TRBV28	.	CASSLFQGMVRTEAFF	TGTGCCAGCAGTTTATTTCAGGGGATGGTTAGGACTGAAGCTTTCTTT
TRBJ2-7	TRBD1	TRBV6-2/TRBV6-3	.	CASRGQGSVTNYEQYF	TGTGCCAGCAGGGGACAGGGGTCCGTAACTAACTACGAGCAGTACTTC
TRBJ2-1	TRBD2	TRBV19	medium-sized	CASSLGLAGEQFF	TGTGCCAGTAGTCTCGGACTAGCGGGAGAGCAGTTCTTC
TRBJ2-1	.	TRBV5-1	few	CASSLEQTTRSNEQFF	TGCGCCAGCAGCTTGGAACAAACGACTAGGTCCAATGAGCAGTTCTTC
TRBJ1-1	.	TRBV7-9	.	CASSLQGRTGTEAFF	TGTGCCAGCAGCTTACAAGGACGGACGGGGACTGAAGCTTTCTTT
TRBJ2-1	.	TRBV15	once	CATSRDLNTSTTSQETRYF	TGTGCCACCAGCAGAGATTTAAATACCTCGACGACATCCCAAGAGACCCGGTACTTC
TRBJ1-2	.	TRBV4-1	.	CASSQDEGGQGNGYTF	TGCGCCAGCAGCCAAGATGAAGGGGGGCAGGGGAATGGCTACACCTTC
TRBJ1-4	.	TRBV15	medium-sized	CATSRDTGRGKLFF	TGTGCCACCAGCAGAGACACCGGTCGCGGAAAACTGTTTTTT
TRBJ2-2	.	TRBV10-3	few	CAITETLSGELFF	TGTGCCATCACCGAGACTCTTTCCGGGGAGCTGTTTTTT
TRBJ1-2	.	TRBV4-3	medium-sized	CASSQDVQTYGYTF	TGCGCCAGCAGCCAAGATGTCCAGACTTATGGCTACACCTTC
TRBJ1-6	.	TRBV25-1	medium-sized	CASRQHSNSPLHF	TGTGCCAGCAGACAACATTCCAATTCACCCCTCCACTTT
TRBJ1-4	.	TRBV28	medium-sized	CASSFPLPGEKEKLFF	TGTGCCAGCAGTTTCCCCCTCCCGGGGGAGAAAGAAAAACTGTTTTTT
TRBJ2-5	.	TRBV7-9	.	CASSFGGWETQYF	TGTGCCAGCAGCTTCGGGGGTTGGGAGACCCAGTACTTC
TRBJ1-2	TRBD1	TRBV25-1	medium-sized	CASSEGQGVYGYTF	TGTGCCAGCAGTGAAGGACAGGGGGTGTATGGCTACACCTTC
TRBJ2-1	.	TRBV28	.	CASSPSKTGSYNEQFF	TGTGCCAGCAGTCCCAGTAAGACCGGCTCCTACAATGAGCAGTTCTTC
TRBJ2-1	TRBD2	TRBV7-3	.	CASSLTSGNDNEQFF	TGTGCCAGCAGCTTAACTAGCGGGAATGACAATGAGCAGTTCTTC
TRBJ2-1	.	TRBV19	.	CASSSSGRGWHEQFF	TGTGCCAGTAGCTCTTCCGGTAGGGGATGGCATGAGCAGTTCTTC
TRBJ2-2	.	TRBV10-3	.	CAISEFRGIGELFF	TGTGCCATCAGTGAGTTCAGGGGCATCGGGGAGCTGTTTTTT
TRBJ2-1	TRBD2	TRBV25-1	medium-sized	CASSDTSSGSGDNEQFF	TGTGCCAGCAGTGACACTTCTAGCGGGAGTGGGGACAATGAGCAGTTCTTC
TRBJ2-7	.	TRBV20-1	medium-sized	CSARVPGFHEQYF	TGCAGTGCTAGAGTACCAGGGTTCCACGAGCAGTACTTC
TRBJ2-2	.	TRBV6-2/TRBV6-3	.	CASSVHGELFF	TGTGCCAGCAGTGTACACGGGGAGCTGTTTTTT
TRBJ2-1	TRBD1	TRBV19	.	CASSILTGDRYNEQFF	TGTGCCAGTAGTATCTTGACAGGGGATCGCTACAATGAGCAGTTCTTC
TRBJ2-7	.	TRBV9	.	CASSPPEDDEQYF	TGTGCCAGCAGCCCTCCGGAAGACGACGAGCAGTACTTC
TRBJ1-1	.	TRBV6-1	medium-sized	CASSEEGQGGTEAFF	TGTGCCAGCAGTGAAGAGGGGCAGGGAGGGACTGAAGCTTTCTTT